A selection of T cell receptor beta chains follows, all from one sample in a study of blood T cells in healthy people across ages. TCRdb re-analysed the 5' RACE reads in MiXCR, keeping a single row per CDR3 protein. The table shows 800,000 to 1,000,000 distinct CDR3 sequences, with roughly 48% occurring only once. The material sequenced was blood. The receptor source for this set is a man aged 25-45 years in good health. CDR3s include the opening cysteine and the closing phenylalanine or tryptophan. The D gene is left open where the match is weak. Clone size, where shown, is once, few, many, or a class for clones that have expanded.

clone size	D gene	CDR3 length	J gene	V gene	CDR3 DNA	CDR3 protein
.	.	11	TRBJ2-3	TRBV27	TGTGCCAGCAGAAATATAGATACGCAGTATTTT	CASRNIDTQYF
few	.	15	TRBJ2-5	TRBV18	TGTGCCAGCTCACCAGGGTCAGCAGGGCAAGAGACCCAGTACTTC	CASSPGSAGQETQYF
many	.	11	TRBJ2-1	TRBV7-3	TGTGCCAGCAGCTCCTCGGGTGAGCAGTTCTTC	CASSSSGEQFF
.	.	14	TRBJ2-7	TRBV5-1	TGCGCCAGCAGCCCCCAGGAGGGACCCTACGAGCAGTACTTC	CASSPQEGPYEQYF
.	TRBD1	15	TRBJ2-4	TRBV5-1	TGCGCCAGCAGCTTGATCGGACAGGCTAAAAACATTCAGTACTTC	CASSLIGQAKNIQYF
few	.	15	TRBJ2-3	TRBV3-1	TGTGCCAGCAATCGTCCGGGGGCCAGCACAGATACGCAGTATTTT	CASNRPGASTDTQYF
few	.	15	TRBJ2-3	TRBV29-1	TGCAGCGTTGATCGGGGGATAGCGCTGACAGATACGCAGTATTTT	CSVDRGIALTDTQYF
.	.	12	TRBJ2-1	TRBV7-2	TGTGCCAGCAGCAGAGGGAGGCGTGAGCAGTTCTTC	CASSRGRREQFF
.	TRBD1	16	TRBJ2-7	TRBV28	TGTGCCAGCAGATCAGGGGGCCCCTTGGTCTCCTACGAGCAGTACTTC	CASRSGGPLVSYEQYF
few	.	12	TRBJ1-2	TRBV6-5	TGTGCCAGCAGTTCCGGTCATCATGGCTACACCTTC	CASSSGHHGYTF
.	.	13	TRBJ1-1	TRBV10-3	TGTGCCATCAGTCTGACAGAGAACACTGAAGCTTTCTTT	CAISLTENTEAFF
few	TRBD1	15	TRBJ2-7	TRBV2	TGTGCCAGCAGACGCTACCGGGACAGCTCCTACGAGCAGTACTTC	CASRRYRDSSYEQYF
.	.	15	TRBJ2-1	TRBV7-9	TGTGCCAGCAGCTTAGGAGCGGACCCCTACAATGAGCAGTTCTTC	CASSLGADPYNEQFF
.	.	15	TRBJ1-5	TRBV4-1	TGCGCCAGCACCTCGACGGGTGGTCTATATCAGCCCCAGCATTTT	CASTSTGGLYQPQHF
few	TRBD1	16	TRBJ2-7	TRBV24-1	TGTGCCACCAGTGATCCCGGGACAGAGGAAGCCTACGAGCAGTACTTC	CATSDPGTEEAYEQYF
.	TRBD2	15	TRBJ2-2	TRBV2	TGTGCCAGCAGTGAGACTAGCGATGGGGCCGGGGAGCTGTTTTTT	CASSETSDGAGELFF
few	TRBD2	16	TRBJ2-7	TRBV7-2	TGTGCCAGCAGCTTTTTCCTAGCGGGGGGCCAATACGAGCAGTACTTC	CASSFFLAGGQYEQYF
.	.	15	TRBJ2-7	TRBV11-3	TGTGCCAGCAGCTTAATGGAGGGAACCTACAATGAGCAGTACTTC	CASSLMEGTYNEQYF
many	.	13	TRBJ2-7	TRBV18	TGTGCCAGCTCACCAGGCGGAGGAGACGAGCAGTACTTC	CASSPGGGDEQYF
.	.	15	TRBJ1-1	TRBV25-1	TGTGCCAGCAGTGAGGACAGCTTATTGAACACTGAAGCTTTCTTT	CASSEDSLLNTEAFF
.	.	11	TRBJ1-5	TRBV7-3	TGTGCCAGCAGGTATCCGGGGCCCCAGCATTTT	CASRYPGPQHF
few	.	13	TRBJ2-7	TRBV27	TGTGCCAGCGGACCGGGGGCCTCCTACGAGCAGTACTTC	CASGPGASYEQYF
.	.	17	TRBJ2-4	TRBV29-1	TGCAGCGTTGAAGGCTGGGGGACGGGGTTAGCCGAAAACATTCAGTACTTC	CSVEGWGTGLAENIQYF
few	.	15	TRBJ1-5	TRBV4-3	TGCGCCAGCAGCCAAGAGGTAGGGTTTAATCAGCCCCAGCATTTT	CASSQEVGFNQPQHF
.	.	15	TRBJ2-7	TRBV9	TGTGCCGGCAGCGGCCGGCGGGACAGCTCCTACGAGCAGTACTTC	CAGSGRRDSSYEQYF
.	TRBD1	13	TRBJ1-1	TRBV13	TGTGCCGGCAGCTTAGGGGACAGCACTGAAGCTTTCTTT	CAGSLGDSTEAFF
.	.	14	TRBJ2-1	TRBV29-1	TGCAGCGTGCTCCGGGACTCCCGATACAATGAGCAGTTCTTC	CSVLRDSRYNEQFF
.	TRBD1	14	TRBJ1-1	TRBV5-1	TGTGCCAGCAGCTTCGACAGGGGGAACACTGAAGCTTTCTTT	CASSFDRGNTEAFF
.	TRBD1	17	TRBJ2-5	TRBV4-2	TGTGCCAGCAGCCAAGTTTTCGGGACAGGGGGCGTAGAGACCCAGTACTTC	CASSQVFGTGGVETQYF
.	.	15	TRBJ1-2	TRBV6-1	TGTGCCAGCAGTGAATCGACAGGCCTGTCGTATGGCTACACCTTC	CASSESTGLSYGYTF
.	TRBD2	15	TRBJ2-5	TRBV12-3/TRBV12-4	TGTGCCAGCAGTTTGGGACTAGCGGTCCAAGAGACCCAGTACTTC	CASSLGLAVQETQYF
.	.	12	TRBJ1-5	TRBV7-9	TGTGCCAGCAGCTATCAGGGTCAGCCCCAGCATTTT	CASSYQGQPQHF
.	TRBD1	15	TRBJ2-5	TRBV9	TGTGCCAGCAATCTTATGGGACAGATACAAGAGACCCAGTACTTC	CASNLMGQIQETQYF
few	TRBD1	14	TRBJ1-6	TRBV10-3	TGTGCCATCAACCGGGACAGGGACAATTCACCCCTCCACTTT	CAINRDRDNSPLHF
once	.	16	TRBJ2-1	TRBV11-2	TGTGCCAGCAGCACGCACGGTGAGCCACCATACAATGAGCAGTTCTTC	CASSTHGEPPYNEQFF
.	.	14	TRBJ2-4	TRBV6-2/TRBV6-3	TGTGCCAGCAGAAGAGAGGGGGCCAAAAACATTCAGTACTTC	CASRREGAKNIQYF
.	TRBD1	15	TRBJ1-6	TRBV7-2	TGTGCCAGCAGGAGACAGGGTGACTATAATTCACCCCTCCACTTT	CASRRQGDYNSPLHF
.	.	16	TRBJ1-1	TRBV28	TGTGCCAGCAGTTTAATCCAGGTGAGATCGGACACTGAAGCTTTCTTT	CASSLIQVRSDTEAFF
.	.	14	TRBJ2-1	TRBV4-1	TGCGCCAGCAGCCCGGACGGTCAGTACAATGAGCAGTTCTTC	CASSPDGQYNEQFF
few	TRBD2	14	TRBJ2-1	TRBV6-2/TRBV6-3	TGTGCCAGCAGAAGGACTAGCGGGGGAGGTGAGCAGTTCTTC	CASRRTSGGGEQFF
.	TRBD1	11	TRBJ1-2	TRBV7-9	TGTGCCAGCAGCTCGACAGGGCACCCCACCTTC	CASSSTGHPTF
.	.	16	TRBJ1-5	TRBV7-9	TGTGCCAGCAGCCTCCAAAGGGACGGACGGGATCAGCCCCAGCATTTT	CASSLQRDGRDQPQHF
.	TRBD1	14	TRBJ1-2	TRBV7-2	TGTGCCAGCAGCGGCTGGACAGGGGACTATGGCTACACCTTC	CASSGWTGDYGYTF
few	TRBD1	14	TRBJ2-4	TRBV2	TGTGCCAGCTTCGGACAGGGATTGAGAAACATTCAGTACTTC	CASFGQGLRNIQYF
.	TRBD1	13	TRBJ1-2	TRBV24-1	TGTGCCACCGGTGACAGGGGAGGCTATGGCTACACCTTC	CATGDRGGYGYTF
.	TRBD1	15	TRBJ1-2	TRBV25-1	TGTGCCAGCAGTGACCCTAGGACAGGGATCTATGGCTACACCTTC	CASSDPRTGIYGYTF
.	.	13	TRBJ1-5	TRBV6-1	TGTGCCAGCAGGGCGGACAACAATCAGCCCCAGCATTTT	CASRADNNQPQHF
.	.	14	TRBJ2-7	TRBV18	TGTGCCAGCTCAACCGGGGCGCAGACCTACGAGCAGTACTTC	CASSTGAQTYEQYF
.	TRBD1	15	TRBJ2-1	TRBV28	TGTGCCAGCAGTTTACCCGGGACAGGGAACAATGAGCAGTTCTTC	CASSLPGTGNNEQFF
.	.	18	TRBJ2-4	TRBV6-5	TGTGCCAGCAGCTTAACGGCGCTTGGACAGCTAGCCAAAAACATTCAGTACTTC	CASSLTALGQLAKNIQYF
.	.	17	TRBJ2-1	TRBV7-2	TGTGCCAGCAGCTTAGGTTTTAGCGGCCTCTCCTACAATGAGCAGTTCTTC	CASSLGFSGLSYNEQFF
few	TRBD2	14	TRBJ2-1	TRBV7-9	TGTGCCAGCTTCGAGCGGGGGGCGGTTGATGAGCAGTTCTTC	CASFERGAVDEQFF
.	.	10	TRBJ2-7	TRBV7-3	TGTGCCAGCCATAGCCACGAGCAGTACTTC	CASHSHEQYF
.	.	20	TRBJ2-1	TRBV20-1	TGCAGTGCTAGGGACGAGGGAAGATCACTCGGATTCTCTTCATCGATAGGGCAGTTCTTC	CSARDEGRSLGFSSSIGQFF